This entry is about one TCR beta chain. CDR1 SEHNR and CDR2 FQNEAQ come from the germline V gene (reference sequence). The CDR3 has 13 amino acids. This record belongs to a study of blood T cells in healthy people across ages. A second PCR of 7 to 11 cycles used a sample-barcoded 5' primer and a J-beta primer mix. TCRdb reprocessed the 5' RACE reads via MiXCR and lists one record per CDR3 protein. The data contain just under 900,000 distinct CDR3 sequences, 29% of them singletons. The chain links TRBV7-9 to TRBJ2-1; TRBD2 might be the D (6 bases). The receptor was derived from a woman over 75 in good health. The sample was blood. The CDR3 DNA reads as TGTGCTATCTATATCCGGGGGAAAGAGACCCAGTTCTTC. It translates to CAIYIRGKETQFF.